This T cell receptor beta chain was captured by sequencing in a study of sequential checkpoint blockade in melanoma. Study details: Both treatment sequences were followed by maintenance nivolumab.

Sequenced by immunoSEQ multiplex PCR; TCRdb stores in-frame clones only, minus some. The sample holds some 9,200 clones, roughly 23% seen once. The CDR3 is made up of 12 amino acids. V was shortened by 5 bases and J by 5 bases, with 7 bases between the two germline ends. CDR1 and CDR2 (germline): MDHEN, SYDVKM. Described treatment: randomized to nivolumab then ipilimumab (arm A) or the reverse (arm B). This clone was picked up a small number of times. The chain is built from TRBV28 and TRBJ2-1; D unclear. This receptor was identified in a human donor with melanoma. Material: tumor tissue (inferred from file names), obtained from a patient given nivolumab and ipilimumab in sequence. The CDR3 DNA reads TGTGCCAGCAGTGTGGGCCACAATGAGCAGTTCTTC. It is translated as CASSVGHNEQFF.